This passage covers 23 T cell receptor beta chains from one sample sequenced in a study of identical twins. TCRdb fed the 5' RACE reads into MiXCR, producing one record per CDR3 protein. The sample holds about 250,000 distinct CDR3 sequences, approximately 7.8% seen once. These data were also filed under a second study, of yellow fever vaccine responses in identical twins.

The sequenced material came from CD8+ T cells sorted from blood. These receptors originate from a woman between 18 and 29 years old in good health.

Ten or more counts support this clonotype. V usage is TRBV6-4 and J usage is TRBJ2-1, with D possibly matching TRBD1 (5 bases). The CDR3 consists of 14 residues. Trimming removed 4 bases from V and 8 bases from J, with 15 bases in between. Looked up from germline, CDR1 is MRHNA and CDR2 is SNTAGT. CDR3 coding DNA: TGTGCCAGCAGTGTCCAGGGTTTCCACGATGAGCAGTTCTTC. Translation: CASSVQGFHDEQFF.

This clonotype occurred a few times. The CDR3 nucleotides are TGTGCCAGCAGCCCCCTGGGGACTAGCGGGGCTGGCTCCTACGAGCAGTACGTC. Its translation is CASSPLGTSGAGSYEQYV. The rearrangement joins TRBV27 to TRBJ2-7; 13 nucleotides line up with TRBD2. In germline, CDR1 is MNHEY, CDR2 SMNVEV (reference sequence). The CDR3 contains 18 residues. V was pared by 6 bases and J by 0 bases, with 11 bases of the junction left unmatched.

This clonotype was recorded many times. The J gene is TRBJ2-1, the V gene TRBV12-3 or TRBV12-4; 10 bases line up with TRBD2. The junction had 9 bases not matched to a gene; V was cut back by 6 bases and J by 7 bases. This CDR3 has 15 residues. CDR3 sequence: CASSRTSGTLNEQFF. The CDR3 DNA sequence: TGTGCCAGCAGCCGGACTAGCGGAACCTTAAATGAGCAGTTCTTC.

This clonotype was counted between two and nine times. V usage is TRBV13 and J usage is TRBJ2-1; 8 positions agree with TRBD1. Germline V gene data show CDR1 as PRHDT and CDR2 as FYEKMQ (reference sequence). With V trimmed by 6 bases and J by 4 bases, 11 bases remained unmatched. The CDR3 extends over 16 amino acids. In DNA, the CDR3 is TGTGCCAGCAGAACCACACGGGACAGGAGTTACAATGAGCAGTTCTTC. It yields the protein CASRTTRDRSYNEQFF.

The V gene is TRBV2, the J gene TRBJ2-7, with unresolved D. V was clipped by 3 bases and J by 0 bases, with 15 bases between them. Germline assignment: CDR1 SNHLY and CDR2 FYNNEI. The length of the CDR3 is 16 residues. CDR3 amino acids: CASSDPLNRASYEQYF. The DNA of the CDR3 is TGTGCCAGCAGTGACCCCCTTAATAGGGCCTCCTACGAGCAGTACTTC.

This clonotype was seen a handful of times. The chain has TRBV7-9 and TRBJ1-1; 8 bases agree with TRBD1. The trim removed 5 bases at V and 1 base at J, leaving 6 bases unmatched. Looked up from germline, CDR1 is SEHNR and CDR2 is FQNEAQ (reference sequence). The CDR3 length is 15 residues. The CDR3 sequence: CASSHRDRSNTEAFF. In nucleotides, the CDR3 is TGTGCCAGCAGCCACCGGGACAGGTCGAACACTGAAGCTTTCTTT. Based on the CDR3 plus reference TRBV7-9 and TRBJ1-1, the full variable domain is DTGVSQNPRHKITKRGQNVTFRCDPISEHNRLYWYRQTLGQGPEFLTYFQNEAQLEKSRLLSDRFSAERPKGSFSTLEIQRTEQGDSAMYLCASSHRDRSNTEAFFGQGTRLTVV.

This clonotype was counted between two and nine times. This sequence joins TRBV13 and TRBJ2-3; tentatively, D is TRBD2 (6 bases). Trimming cost V 5 bases and J 1 base, with 13 bases left between them. The CDR3 is made up of 15 amino acids. Germline CDR1 reads PRHDT; CDR2 reads FYEKMQ (reference sequence). The CDR3 spells CASSPWGERTDTQYF. CDR3 bases: TGTGCCAGCAGCCCCTGGGGGGAACGCACAGATACGCAGTATTTT.

This clonotype was counted a few times. The chain has TRBV3-1 and TRBJ1-4, with a weak D call TRBD1 (6 bases). Between the trimmed V and J ends, which lost 3 bases and 0 bases, there was a span of 11 bases. The CDR3 loop spans 16 amino acids. The germline V gene has CDR1 LGHDT and CDR2 YNNKEL (reference sequence). CDR3 nucleotides: TGTGCCAGCAGCCACGCGTGGACAGCAACTAATGAAAAACTGTTTTTT. This translates into CASSHAWTATNEKLFF.

This clonotype was observed a handful of times. CDR3 loop: CATSRGVVGPSYNEQFF. The DNA of the CDR3 is TGTGCCACCAGCAGAGGGGTAGTGGGCCCATCCTACAATGAGCAGTTCTTC. The chain recombines TRBV15 with TRBJ2-1, with D unresolved. The CDR3 extends over 17 amino acids. With 1 base removed from V and 1 base from J, the gap between germline ends came to 14 bases. Germline loops: CDR1 LNHNV, CDR2 YYDKDF (reference sequence).

This clonotype was seen a handful of times. The CDR3 DNA sequence: TGCGCCAGCAGCCAAATTGACAGGCGAACCTCAGAGACCCAGTACTTC. Its translation is CASSQIDRRTSETQYF. This rearrangement joins TRBV4-1 to TRBJ2-5; a weak D match, TRBD1 (6 bases). The germline V and J ends were trimmed by 2 bases and 4 bases, with 17 bases remaining between them. The CDR3 runs 16 residues. Germline assignment: CDR1 MGHRA and CDR2 YSYEKL.

In this sample, this clonotype turned up a few times. The gene calls are TRBV10-2 and TRBJ2-1; 9 bases align to TRBD2. Germline lookup yields CDR1 WSHSY and CDR2 SAAADI. V lost 2 bases to trimming and J lost 4 bases; unmatched junction nucleotides: 3. This CDR3 has 15 amino acids. The CDR3 region is CASSEGTSLYNEQFF. CDR3 in DNA: TGCGCCAGCAGTGAGGGGACTAGCCTTTACAATGAGCAGTTCTTC.

The sample holds a few counts of this clonotype. The chain is built from TRBV4-1 and TRBJ2-3; possible D gene TRBD2, 5 bases. This CDR3 has 16 residues. The germline V gene encodes CDR1 MGHRA and CDR2 YSYEKL. Trimming shortened V by 4 bases and J by 2 bases, and 16 bases separated the two germline ends. Here the CDR3 DNA reads TGCGCCAGCAGCCCCGAGGGAGTTGCGGTCACAGATACGCAGTATTTT. Translated: CASSPEGVAVTDTQYF.

This clonotype has at least ten counts. The rearrangement joins TRBV12-3 or TRBV12-4 to TRBJ2-7; TRBD2 is a possible D gene (6 bases). The CDR3 is made up of 13 amino acids. V dropped 5 bases and J dropped 7 bases, with 15 bases sitting between them. The CDR3 loop is CASSRGAAGEQYF. The CDR3 bases are TGTGCCAGCAGTCGAGGGGCCGCGGGAGAGCAGTACTTC.

V is TRBV6-1 and J is TRBJ2-1; 10 bases line up with TRBD2. Trimming took 5 bases from V and 6 from J; bases not matched to a gene: 7. The germline V gene has CDR1 MNHNS and CDR2 SASEGT. The CDR3 has 15 residues. This CDR3 is CASSPGTSEANEQFF. The CDR3 coding sequence is TGTGCCAGCAGTCCCGGGACTAGCGAAGCCAATGAGCAGTTCTTC.

Many counts were recorded for this clonotype. This rearrangement joins TRBV12-3 or TRBV12-4 to TRBJ2-1, with 10 bases that match TRBD2. The V gene end was trimmed by 8 bases and the J gene end by 2 bases; junction bases not matched to a gene: 9. The CDR3 runs 16 residues. The CDR3 DNA reads as TGTGCCAGCGCCCTCGAGCGGGGGGGACCCTACAATGAGCAGTTCTTC. It codes for CASALERGGPYNEQFF.

This clonotype was detected ten times or more. This chain connects TRBV25-1 to TRBJ1-1; D is unresolved. This CDR3 has 14 amino acids. The V end lost 3 bases, the J end lost 3 bases, and 11 bases lay between the germline ends. From germline, CDR1 is MGHDK and CDR2 SYGVNS. For the CDR3, the DNA is TGTGCCAGCAGTGACTCCTTGTCGGACACTGAAGCTTTCTTT. Amino acids: CASSDSLSDTEAFF.

This clonotype has only a few counts. The chain carries TRBV5-6 and TRBJ2-7; 10 bases are shared with TRBD1. Germline lookup yields CDR1 SGHDT and CDR2 YYEEEE. CDR3 length: 13 amino acids. Trimming cost V 2 bases and J 5 bases; bases outside gene matches: 1. DNA of the CDR3: TGTGCCAGCAGCTTCGGGACAGGGGACGAGCAGTACGTC. The encoded protein is CASSFGTGDEQYV.

This clonotype has only a few counts. The chain combines TRBV24-1 with TRBJ2-1; 7 bases match TRBD1. The germline CDR1 and CDR2 sequences are KGHDR and SFDVKD. V lost 0 bases and J lost 6; bases outside the gene matches: 7. CDR3 size: 16 residues. In DNA form, the CDR3 reads TGTGCCACCAGTGATTTGCGGGACAGTGGGGGCAATGAGCAGTTCTTC. As protein: CATSDLRDSGGNEQFF.

This clonotype was seen ten or more times. The rearrangement joins TRBV10-3 to TRBJ2-1; 7 bases map to TRBD1. With 0 bases clipped from V and 0 bases from J, the junction kept 2 bases outside the gene matches. Germline V gene data show CDR1 as ENHRY and CDR2 as SYGVKD. The CDR3 is 16 amino acids. DNA for the CDR3: TGTGCCATCAGTGAGTCGACAGGGAGCTCCTACAATGAGCAGTTCTTC. This sequence encodes CAISESTGSSYNEQFF.

This chain joins TRBV11-2 and TRBJ1-6; no clear D gene. Trimming pared 1 base from V and 0 bases from J, leaving 7 bases between. The CDR3 runs to 16 residues. CDR1 is SGHAT and CDR2 is FQNNGV in the germline V gene. CDR3 loop: CASSLVWSSYNSPLHF. The CDR3 region has the DNA TGTGCCAGCAGCTTAGTCTGGAGCTCCTATAATTCACCCCTCCACTTT.

This chain links TRBV27 with TRBJ2-7, with TRBD2 matching over 10 bases. The CDR3 extends over 15 amino acids. V was pared by 5 bases and J by 6 bases, with 10 bases of the junction left unmatched. The germline V gene encodes CDR1 MNHEY and CDR2 SMNVEV (reference sequence). The CDR3 sequence is CASSPLAGGAFEQYF. The CDR3 DNA is TGTGCCAGCAGTCCCTTAGCGGGAGGCGCCTTCGAGCAGTACTTC.

This clonotype was found a few times. The chain couples TRBV7-9 to TRBJ2-1; tentatively, D is TRBD1 or TRBD2 (5 bases each). The germline V and J ends were trimmed by 0 bases and 7 bases, with 7 bases remaining between them. Germline V gives CDR1 SEHNR, CDR2 FQNEAQ (reference sequence). There are 13 residues in the CDR3. CDR3 amino acids: CASSLAGENEQFF. The CDR3 region has the DNA TGTGCCAGCAGCTTAGCAGGGGAGAATGAGCAGTTCTTC. The complete variable domain, with remaining parts taken from reference TRBV7-9 and TRBJ2-1, reads DTGVSQNPRHKITKRGQNVTFRCDPISEHNRLYWYRQTLGQGPEFLTYFQNEAQLEKSRLLSDRFSAERPKGSFSTLEIQRTEQGDSAMYLCASSLAGENEQFFGPGTRLTVL.

This clonotype occurred a few times. The genes are TRBV11-2 and TRBJ2-5, with TRBD2 matching over 7 bases. J gave up 2 bases and V 5 bases, and 8 bases lay outside the gene matches. Germline CDR1 is SGHAT and CDR2 is FQNNGV. The CDR3 is 15 amino acids. CDR3 protein: CASSVVVSGQETQYF. In DNA, the CDR3 is TGTGCCAGCAGCGTAGTGGTTAGCGGGCAAGAGACCCAGTACTTC.